The 9 T cell receptor beta chains listed next were all sequenced from one sample in a study of T cells after yellow fever vaccination (dated by TCRdb to about 2019). Library construction relied on 5' RACE. The reads were generated on an Illumina NovaSeq 6000. The public reads were reanalyzed by TCRdb: fastp trimming at Q25, MiXCR alignment, in-frame beta chains only. For every CDR3 protein sequence, its rows merge into one entry that carries the most common genes and DNA. The sample contains some 250,000 distinct CDR3 sequences, approximately 3.5% of them found a single time. The ten biggest clones cover around 20% of the sample. This specimen's treatment or condition label, per the study, means: live attenuated yellow fever vaccine strain. The sample consisted of PBMCs, taken 15 days after the yellow fever booster vaccination. The source of these receptors is a man younger than 30 who received the YFV17D yellow fever vaccine.

This clonotype was seen at least ten times. The chain has TRBV7-8 and TRBJ1-2; D may be TRBD1 (5 bases). From germline, CDR1 is SGHVS and CDR2 FQNEAQ. This CDR3 spans 13 amino acids. Trimming took 5 bases from V and 8 from J, leaving 15 bases between them. CDR3 sequence reads: CASSRRGVRGYTF. The CDR3 DNA reads as TGTGCCAGCAGCCGGCGAGGGGTTCGGGGCTACACCTTC.

This clonotype was seen many times. J is TRBJ2-3 and V is TRBV12-3 or TRBV12-4; D not certain. The CDR3 sequence is 15 residues long. V lost 2 bases and J 2 bases, leaving 11 bases between the germline ends. CDR3 sequence: CASSLMGTNTDTQYF. CDR3 coding DNA: TGTGCCAGCAGTTTAATGGGAACGAACACAGATACGCAGTATTTT.

The table lists this clonotype with many counts. V gene TRBV7-6 combines with J gene TRBJ2-2; TRBD1 is a possible D gene (6 bases). Germline CDR1 reads SGHVS; CDR2 reads FNYEAQ. This CDR3 is 15 amino acids long. The germline V and J ends were trimmed by 3 bases and 4 bases, with 12 bases remaining between them. This chain's CDR3 is CASSFSQGSTGELFF. The CDR3 region has the DNA TGTGCCAGCAGCTTTAGTCAGGGGAGCACCGGGGAGCTGTTTTTT. Looking up the rest from reference TRBV7-6 and TRBJ2-2 gives the full variable domain: GAGVSQSPRYKVTKRGQDVALRCDPISGHVSLYWYRQALGQGPEFLTYFNYEAQQDKSGLPNDRFSAERPEGSISTLTIQRTEQRDSAMYRCASSFSQGSTGELFFGEGSRLTVL.

This clonotype showed up many times. V usage is TRBV6-7 and J usage is TRBJ2-7; 10 positions match TRBD2. TRBV6-7 is annotated as an ORF whose role is uncertain. V was pared by 0 bases and J by 2 bases, with 4 bases of the junction left unmatched. The CDR3 sequence is 16 residues long. The CDR3 loop reads CASSYSSGGETYEQYF. The CDR3 DNA reads as TGTGCCAGCAGTTACTCGAGCGGGGGGGAAACCTACGAGCAGTACTTC.

The chain uses TRBV10-1 and TRBJ2-5, with 13 bases fitting TRBD2. The V segment lost 3 bases and the J segment 4 bases; nucleotides outside the gene matches: 2. From germline, CDR1 is WNHNN and CDR2 SYGVQD (reference sequence). The CDR3 covers 15 residues. Here the CDR3 reads CASSDRTSGGETQYF. CDR3 coding DNA: TGCGCCAGCAGTGACCGGACTAGCGGGGGAGAGACCCAGTACTTC.

This clonotype was found many times. J is TRBJ1-4 and V is TRBV12-3 or TRBV12-4; tentative D call: TRBD1 (5 bases). The CDR3 spans 16 residues. Trimming cost V 1 base and J 3 bases, with 12 bases left between them. The CDR3 is CASSLGDREANEKLFF. The CDR3 DNA follows: TGTGCCAGCAGTTTAGGGGACCGCGAAGCTAATGAAAAACTGTTTTTT.

This clonotype was observed at least ten times. The V call is TRBV30, the J call TRBJ1-5; no clear D gene. The CDR3 is 13 residues long. Trimming removed 5 bases from V and 0 bases from J, with 8 bases in between. Germline CDR1 GTSNPN, CDR2 SVGIG (reference sequence). For the CDR3, the DNA is TGTGCCTGGGGGGAGGATAGCAATCAGCCCCAGCATTTT. Its translation: CAWGEDSNQPQHF.

This clonotype was counted only a few times. The V and J genes are TRBV28 and TRBJ2-7; 10 bases are a match to TRBD1. Trimming at V came to 6 bases and at J to 3 bases, leaving 11 bases not matched to a gene. The CDR3 has 16 residues. Germline CDR1 reads MDHEN; CDR2 reads SYDVKM. CDR3: CASRSRGQGRHYEQYF. For the CDR3, the DNA is TGTGCCAGCAGATCACGGGGACAGGGGAGGCACTACGAGCAGTACTTC.

In its sample, this clonotype was seen many times. The chain combines TRBV7-3 with TRBJ2-2; the D gene is possibly TRBD2 (6 bases). Germline lookup yields CDR1 SGHTA and CDR2 FQGTGA. The CDR3 runs to 15 residues. V was clipped by 4 bases and J by 1 base, with 10 bases between them. The CDR3 loop is CASSYQAGNTGELFF. CDR3 in DNA: TGTGCCAGCAGCTACCAAGCGGGGAACACCGGGGAGCTGTTTTTT.